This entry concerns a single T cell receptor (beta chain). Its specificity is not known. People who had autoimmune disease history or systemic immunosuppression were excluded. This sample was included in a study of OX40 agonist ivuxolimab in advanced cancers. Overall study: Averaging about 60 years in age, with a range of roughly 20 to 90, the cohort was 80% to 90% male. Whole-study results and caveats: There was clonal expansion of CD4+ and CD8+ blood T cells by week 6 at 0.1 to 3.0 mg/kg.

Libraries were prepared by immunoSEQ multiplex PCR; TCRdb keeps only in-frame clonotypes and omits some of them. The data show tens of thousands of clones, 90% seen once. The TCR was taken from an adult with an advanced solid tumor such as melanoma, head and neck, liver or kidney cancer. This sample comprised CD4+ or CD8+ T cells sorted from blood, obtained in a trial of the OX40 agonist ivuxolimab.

The CDR3 region has the DNA TGTGCCAGCAGTTTGTTTGGAGCGGGGACCAATCAGCCCCAGCATTTT. Encoded protein: CASSLFGAGTNQPQHF. The V gene is TRBV6-5, the J gene TRBJ1-5; possibly TRBD1 for D (5 bases). The CDR3 runs to 16 residues. Germline values: CDR1 MNHEY, CDR2 SVGAGI. Trimming pared 4 bases from V and 3 bases from J, leaving 16 bases between.